This T cell receptor beta chain is from a study of response to subunit inactivated influenza vaccine. TCRdb re-called the RT-PCR reads with MiXCR, one entry per CDR3 protein. Seen here are about 150,000 distinct CDR3 sequences, around 10% observed once, and the top ten hold under 40%. Trimming took off 1 base at V and 2 bases at J, with 11 bases between the two ends. Germline V gene lookup returns CDR1 MNHNS and CDR2 SASEGT. The CDR3 runs 15 residues. This sample comprised CD8+ T cells sorted from PBMCs, obtained less than 25 months after vaccination. The source of this sequence is a man between 50 and 70 years old who received an inactivated influenza vaccine. The gene calls are TRBV6-1 and TRBJ2-5, with D uncertain. CDR3 sequence: CASSEVPALQETQYF. The CDR3 DNA reads as TGTGCCAGCAGTGAAGTTCCAGCTCTACAAGAGACCCAGTACTTC.